This TCR beta chain was observed in a study of shared clonotypes between healthy human individuals. Sequenced by immunoSEQ multiplex PCR; TCRdb stores in-frame clones only, minus some. The data contain some 1.4 million clones, over 95% of them seen just once; the ten biggest clones take up approximately 1.1%. CDR3 length: 18 amino acids. Germline values: CDR1 SGHDN, CDR2 FVKESK. J lost 5 bases, V lost 0 bases, and 15 bases had no gene match. Source material: naive CD4+ T cells sorted from blood. Subset indicated: CD45RA+ positively selected. The sequence came from a man aged 25-40 years in good health. The V call is TRBV14, the J call TRBJ2-5, with TRBD1 identical over 7 bases. CDR3 amino acids: CASSQDRRQGPTMETQYF. The CDR3 bases are TGTGCCAGCAGCCAAGATCGGCGACAGGGTCCAACCATGGAGACCCAGTACTTC.